This T cell receptor (beta chain) was captured in a study of T cell responses to AZD1222 COVID-19 vaccine. V was cut by 5 bases and J by 7 bases, with 6 bases left in between. This CDR3 contains 11 residues. This table comes from immunoSEQ multiplex PCR, and its TCRdb copy is limited to in-frame clones, with some not included. Here the sample spans about 66,000 clones, just over 90% being singletons. Notes on this clone: The antigen remains unidentified.

The study's findings and limits: Elevations in Spike-specific TCR breadth and depth followed administration of two AZD1222 doses. Clonal diversity was possibly underestimated, and the donors were mostly white British, with more females.

This TCR was recovered from an adult who received the MenACWY meningococcal vaccine as a control. This chain joins TRBV12-3 or TRBV12-4 and TRBJ1-5; D unresolved. The input for sequencing was peripheral blood, taken 28 days after the second dose of the MenACWY control vaccine. CDR3 sequence: CASSLGQPQHF. CDR3 sequence (DNA): TGTGCCAGCAGTCTGGGGCAGCCCCAGCATTTT.